This is a list of T cell receptor beta chains from one sample in a study of T cell responses to AZD1222 COVID-19 vaccine. Method: immunoSEQ multiplex PCR; TCRdb's copy keeps in-frame clones and lacks some. The sample includes fewer than 150,000 clones, around 86% seen only once; the top ten take 6.5% to 9.5%. Sequenced material: peripheral blood, taken on day 0 of AZD1222 vaccination. Source of these receptors: an adult in good health. CDR3s include the opening cysteine and the closing phenylalanine or tryptophan. D genes are given only for firm matches. A row's size may be missing; if present it is once, few, many or a size class.

NA NA TRBJ2-1 TRBV15 CATDKGGGGSNEQFF TGTGCCACAGACAAGGGCGGGGGCGGGTCCAATGAGCAGTTCTTC
NA NA TRBJ2-7 TRBV19 CAIEGPQGQYF TGTGCGATAGAGGGACCCCAAGGGCAGTACTTC
NA NA TRBJ1-5 TRBV19 CASSLQGGQPQHF TGTGCCAGTAGTCTACAGGGAGGTCAGCCCCAGCATTTT
TRBD2 NA TRBJ2-3 TRBV5-1 CASSYLREGRNTDTQYF TGCGCCAGCAGCTACCTGCGGGAGGGCCGTAACACAGATACGCAGTATTTT
NA NA TRBJ2-6 TRBV5-4 CASSLQNSGANVLTF TGTGCCAGCAGCTTGCAGAACTCTGGGGCCAACGTCCTGACTTTC
NA NA TRBJ2-7 TRBV18 CASSPPARARHEQYF TGTGCCAGCTCACCACCGGCGAGGGCCAGACACGAGCAGTACTTC
TRBD1 NA TRBJ2-7 TRBV27 CASSPGTGGYEQYF TGTGCCAGCAGTCCCGGGACAGGGGGGTACGAGCAGTACTTC
TRBD2 NA TRBJ2-1 TRBV7-3 CASSSSGRPYNEQFF TGTGCCAGCAGCTCTAGCGGGAGGCCCTACAATGAGCAGTTCTTC
NA NA TRBJ2-5 TRBV15 CATSALSGETQYF TGTGCCACCAGCGCTCTATCGGGAGAGACCCAGTACTTC
TRBD1 NA TRBJ2-2 TRBV7-2 CASSLGQGAGELFF TGTGCCAGCAGCTTGGGGCAGGGGGCCGGGGAGCTGTTTTTT
NA NA TRBJ2-7 TRBV6-5 CASSYGGYGTYEQYF TGTGCCAGCAGTTATGGGGGGTATGGCACCTACGAGCAGTACTTC
TRBD1 NA TRBJ2-5 TRBV19 CASSPRTGQGRQETQYF TGTGCCAGTAGCCCGAGAACCGGACAGGGCCGCCAAGAGACCCAGTACTTC
NA NA TRBJ2-7 TRBV9 CASSAQTASYEQYF TGTGCCAGCAGCGCCCAGACAGCCTCCTACGAGCAGTACTTC
NA NA TRBJ2-3 TRBV5-1 CASSTIPGPEQSTDTQYF TGCGCCAGCAGCACAATTCCCGGGCCCGAGCAGAGCACAGATACGCAGTATTTT
NA NA TRBJ1-5 TRBV9 CASSGDNSNQPQHF TGTGCCAGCAGCGGGGACAATAGCAATCAGCCCCAGCATTTT
NA NA TRBJ1-1 TRBV10-1 CASSDPVLSGTEAFF TGCGCCAGCAGTGATCCAGTCTTGAGTGGCACTGAAGCTTTCTTT
NA NA TRBJ1-2 TRBV19 CASSIVGPYTGYTF TGTGCCAGTAGTATAGTCGGACCTTATACAGGCTACACCTTC
NA NA TRBJ1-5 TRBV6-1 CASSERTALNQPQHF TGTGCCAGCAGTGAAAGGACCGCCCTGAATCAGCCCCAGCATTTT
NA NA TRBJ2-1 TRBV6-4 CASSEDGSYNEQFF TGTGCCAGCAGTGAGGACGGATCCTACAATGAGCAGTTCTTC
NA NA TRBJ2-7 TRBV28 CASSLYPYEQYF TGTGCCAGCAGTTTATATCCCTACGAGCAGTACTTC
TRBD2 NA TRBJ2-1 TRBV9 CASSPGWTSGRENEQFF TGTGCCAGCAGCCCAGGCTGGACTAGCGGGAGGGAGAATGAGCAGTTCTTC
NA NA TRBJ2-5 TRBV2 CASFLWGGAQETQYF TGTGCCAGCTTCCTTTGGGGGGGGGCCCAAGAGACCCAGTACTTC
TRBD1 NA TRBJ1-2 TRBV5-1 CASSGGQGQGYGYTF TGCGCCAGCAGCGGAGGACAGGGTCAAGGCTATGGCTACACCTTC
NA NA TRBJ1-5 TRBV10-1 CASSESGEVQPQHF TGCGCCAGCAGTGAGTCTGGGGAGGTTCAGCCCCAGCATTTT
TRBD1 NA TRBJ2-5 TRBV19 CATAQGAGETQYF TGTGCCACCGCACAGGGGGCGGGAGAGACCCAGTACTTC
TRBD1 few TRBJ2-7 TRBV19 CASSIQAGGSYEQYF TGTGCCAGTAGTATTCAGGCAGGGGGATCATACGAGCAGTACTTC
NA NA TRBJ2-1 TRBV5-1 CASSPGGHEQFF TGCGCCAGCAGTCCAGGTGGCCATGAGCAGTTCTTC
NA NA TRBJ2-1 TRBV6-5 CASRTPQGRGNEQFF TGTGCCAGCAGGACCCCTCAGGGGAGAGGGAATGAGCAGTTCTTC
NA NA TRBJ2-2 TRBV5-1 CASGAPANTGELFF TGCGCCAGCGGGGCTCCCGCGAACACCGGGGAGCTGTTTTTT
TRBD1 NA TRBJ1-5 TRBV6-1 CASSARQGSRPQHF TGTGCCAGCAGCGCCAGACAGGGGAGTCGGCCCCAGCATTTT
NA NA TRBJ2-3 TRBV19 CASTRAAGTSTDTQYF TGTGCCAGCACGAGGGCGGCGGGGACTAGCACAGATACGCAGTATTTT
NA few TRBJ1-2 TRBV6-4 CASSSRWGPNYGYTF TGTGCCAGCAGTTCTAGATGGGGCCCTAACTATGGCTACACCTTC
NA NA TRBJ1-1 TRBV5-6 CASSLLGAGTEAFF TGTGCCAGCAGCTTGCTAGGGGCGGGCACTGAAGCTTTCTTT
NA NA TRBJ2-1 TRBV11-3 CASSSGVETFF TGTGCCAGCAGCTCGGGGGTAGAAACGTTCTTC
TRBD2 NA TRBJ2-7 TRBV27 CASISGGTPYEQYF TGTGCCAGCATTAGCGGGGGGACCCCCTACGAGCAGTACTTC
NA NA TRBJ1-1 TRBV7-2 CASAPQPGTEAFF TGTGCCAGCGCCCCCCAACCCGGCACTGAAGCTTTCTTT
NA NA TRBJ1-2 TRBV18 CASSPPGQYGYTF TGTGCCAGCTCACCCCCCGGACAGTATGGCTACACCTTC
NA NA TRBJ1-2 TRBV5-6 CASSSPLFLRGGGYGYTF TGTGCCAGCAGCTCCCCTTTGTTCCTAAGGGGGGGAGGCTATGGCTACACCTTC
NA once TRBJ2-3 TRBV15 CATSTNTDTQYF TGTGCCACCAGCACCAACACAGATACGCAGTATTTT
NA NA TRBJ1-6 TRBV3-1/TRBV3-2 CASSQALRGSPLHF TGTGCCAGCAGCCAGGCACTTCGGGGTTCACCCCTCCACTTT
NA NA TRBJ1-2 TRBV18 CASSLKAAIANYGYTF TGTGCCAGCTCACTAAAGGCGGCGATCGCTAACTATGGCTACACCTTC
NA NA TRBJ1-5 TRBV2 CASSEGNGQPQHF TGTGCCAGCAGTGAAGGGAATGGTCAGCCCCAGCATTTT
NA NA TRBJ1-2 TRBV28 CASSQGGGRGYTF TGTGCCAGCAGCCAGGGAGGGGGACGGGGTTACACCTTC
TRBD1 NA TRBJ2-6 TRBV24-1 CATSDGQGRPGANVLTF TGTGCCACCAGTGATGGACAGGGCAGGCCTGGGGCCAACGTCCTGACTTTC
NA NA TRBJ2-7 TRBV28 CASKDTAYEQYF TGTGCCAGCAAGGACACCGCCTACGAGCAGTACTTC
NA once TRBJ2-2 TRBV25-1 CASSDSLAITGELFF TGTGCCAGCAGTGATTCTCTAGCGATCACCGGGGAGCTGTTTTTT
TRBD1 NA TRBJ1-2 TRBV28 CASSLPGGANGYTF TGTGCCAGCAGTTTACCAGGGGGCGCAAATGGCTACACCTTC
NA NA TRBJ2-7 TRBV20-1 CSANRVDEQYF TGCAGTGCCAACAGGGTGGACGAGCAGTACTTC
TRBD1 NA TRBJ2-7 TRBV28 CASGDRGYYEQYF TGTGCCAGTGGGGACAGGGGCTACTACGAGCAGTACTTC
NA NA TRBJ2-1 TRBV7-2 CASSLGRGAYNEQFF TGTGCCAGCAGCTTGGGTCGCGGCGCTTACAATGAGCAGTTCTTC
TRBD1 NA TRBJ1-1 TRBV11-2 CASATGENTEAFF TGTGCCAGCGCGACAGGGGAGAACACTGAAGCTTTCTTT
NA NA TRBJ2-7 TRBV27 CASSSLAESSYEQYF TGTGCCAGCAGTTCCTTAGCGGAGAGCTCCTACGAGCAGTACTTC
NA NA TRBJ2-7 TRBV28 CASSLAGVVSYEQYF TGTGCCAGCAGTTTGGCAGGGGTGGTCTCCTACGAGCAGTACTTC